This TCR beta chain was captured by sequencing in a study of siplizumab effects on memory and regulatory T cells. Whole-study findings and limits: The mean Treg-derived percentage of mappable alloreactive CD4+ clones was about 63% with siplizumab compared with about 27% in controls.

Turning to this clone: As yet, its antigen is unknown.

TCRdb keeps only in-frame clones here, not all; method: immunoSEQ multiplex PCR. The table shows fewer than 70,000 clones, with approximately 88% occurring only once. V was shortened by 3 bases and J by 4 bases, with 13 bases between the two germline ends. The CDR3 length is 13 residues. CDR1 GTSNPN and CDR2 SVGIG come from the germline V gene (reference sequence). The chain combines TRBV30 with TRBJ2-7; D is uncertain. The sequenced sample was Tregs sorted from blood. The clonotype comes from a human donor in good health. The DNA of the CDR3 is TGTGCCTGGAGGGAACCGCAATTATACGAGCAGTACTTC. Residues: CAWREPQLYEQYF.